Listed below are T cell receptor beta chains from one sample, sequenced in a study of PD-1 blockade in classical Hodgkin lymphoma. Measured with immunoSEQ multiplex PCR; TCRdb has only the in-frame clones, and not every one. The profile shows more than 50,000 clones, around 87% of them singletons. The input for sequencing was peripheral blood mononuclear cells (PBMCs), taken at baseline. The receptors were sampled from a human donor with classical Hodgkin lymphoma. Each CDR3 is given with its conserved first and last residue. The D gene is left open where the match is weak. Only part of the rows carry a size: once, few, many, or a class if the clone is expanded.

cdr3_nt	cdr3_aa	clone_size	d_call	v_call	j_call
TGCGCCAGCAGCGGGCCGGGACAGGGAAATTCACCCCTCCACTTT	CASSGPGQGNSPLHF	NA	TRBD1	TRBV5-1	TRBJ1-6
TGTGCCAGCAACGGCTACACCTTC	CASNGYTF	NA	NA	TRBV6-5	TRBJ1-2
TGTGCCAGCAGCTCTCAGGGGAACACTGAAGCTTTCTTT	CASSSQGNTEAFF	NA	NA	TRBV11-3	TRBJ1-1
TGTGCCTGGGCGGAAGACAGCTACGAGCAGTACTTC	CAWAEDSYEQYF	NA	NA	TRBV30	TRBJ2-7
TGTGCCTGGAGTGAGGAGGTCTATCAGCCCCAGCATTTT	CAWSEEVYQPQHF	NA	NA	TRBV30	TRBJ1-5
TGTGCCAGCAGTGTATCGAGGGGTGAGAGTGGCTACACCTTC	CASSVSRGESGYTF	once	NA	TRBV2	TRBJ1-2
TGTGCCAGCAGCTTTACAGCCTACAATGAGCAGTTCTTC	CASSFTAYNEQFF	NA	NA	TRBV7-6	TRBJ2-1
TGTGCCAGCAGCTTAGATCGGTGGGCAGGGTACGAGCAGTACTTC	CASSLDRWAGYEQYF	NA	NA	TRBV11-2	TRBJ2-7
TGTGCCAGCACCCCTTACCCCCCGGACAGGGTGGCCGAGCAGTACTTC	CASTPYPPDRVAEQYF	NA	TRBD1	TRBV28	TRBJ2-7
TGTGCCAGTAGTGTTCAGGTAGCCTACGAGCAGTACTTC	CASSVQVAYEQYF	NA	NA	TRBV19	TRBJ2-7
TGTGCCAGCAGCTTAAAGGGGGCTAGCTATGGCTACACCTTC	CASSLKGASYGYTF	NA	TRBD1	TRBV7-9	TRBJ1-2
TGTGCCAGCAGCGAGGGACACCGGGCCTACACAGATACGCAGTATTTT	CASSEGHRAYTDTQYF	NA	NA	TRBV7-6	TRBJ2-3
TGTGCCAGCAGCTTAGCTTACCGGGACAGGGCCGATGGCTACACCTTC	CASSLAYRDRADGYTF	NA	TRBD1	TRBV7-9	TRBJ1-2
TGTGCCAGCAGTTACTCGAGGGACAGGGGCACAGATACGCAGTATTTT	CASSYSRDRGTDTQYF	NA	TRBD1	TRBV6-5	TRBJ2-3
TGTGCCAGTAGTAGGGGGACTTCGGGCACAGATACGCAGTATTTT	CASSRGTSGTDTQYF	NA	NA	TRBV19	TRBJ2-3
TGTGCCAGCAGCTTAAGTGGGACCCAGTACTTC	CASSLSGTQYF	NA	NA	TRBV5-6	TRBJ2-5
TGTGCCAGCAGCGTCTCGCCCGGTCGGGGCTATGGCTACACCTTC	CASSVSPGRGYGYTF	NA	NA	TRBV2	TRBJ1-2
TGTGCCGTTCGACCAGCGGCGACCTACGAGCAGTACTTC	CAVRPAATYEQYF	once	NA	TRBV10-3	TRBJ2-7
TGTGCCAGCAGTCCGGGACAGGGGCGAAACGAGCAGTACTTC	CASSPGQGRNEQYF	NA	TRBD1	TRBV27	TRBJ2-7
TGTGCCAGCTCACCCGCGTTGGACGGCTATGGCTACACCTTC	CASSPALDGYGYTF	few	NA	TRBV18	TRBJ1-2
TGTGCCAGCAGTTACACGTCCTCTGGAAACACCATATATTTT	CASSYTSSGNTIYF	NA	NA	TRBV6-5	TRBJ1-3
TGCGCCAGCAGCCAGGGGGCAGGGGCGGGACCGGGGAACACTGAAGCTTTCTTT	CASSQGAGAGPGNTEAFF	NA	NA	TRBV4-1	TRBJ1-1
TGTGCCAGCAGGGGGGGACCCTACGAGCAGTACTTC	CASRGGPYEQYF	NA	NA	TRBV6-5	TRBJ2-7
TGTGCCACCAGCGCACAGGGTCGAGATAATTCACCCCTCCACTTT	CATSAQGRDNSPLHF	NA	NA	TRBV15	TRBJ1-6